This TCR beta chain was sequenced for a study of blood T cell repertoires in COVID-19 (dated by TCRdb to 2019 to 2021). Background for the entire study: Collaborator samples came from the United States, Italy and Spain and covered acute and convalescent phases of COVID-19. The material from the prospective study consisted of cDNA or gDNA derived from T cells, B-cell-depleted T cells, or PBMCs. The dataset comprised deeply sampled blood TCRbeta repertoires from subjects exposed to, actively infected with, or recovered from COVID-19. The repertoires were released in a freely available public database intended as a resource for research on the immune response to SARS-CoV-2. The samples were drawn from the first 160 participants of the ongoing ImmuneRACE study and from 1,254 subjects provided by 6 global collaborators. Sample metadata almost always included a de-identified subject ID, COVID-19 status, age in years and sex. Where available, HLA class I and class II types were obtained from metadata supplied by the sample provider rather than from assay-based typing.

The paper as a whole reports these results and caveats: The quantity of clinical and demographic metadata differed by source and by participant and was supplied without curation.

The collaborating institutions used their own protocols to collect whole blood in K2EDTA tubes. For TCRbeta analysis, collaborator samples were shipped as frozen whole blood, as isolated PBMCs, or as DNA extracted from either sample type. TCRbeta CDR3 regions were amplified from genomic DNA using the immunoSEQ Assay, a bias-controlled multiplex PCR. In the authors' own workflow: The number of nucleated cells in each sample was estimated from the amplification of reference gene primers within the assay. To quantify the absolute abundance of each unique TCRbeta CDR3 rearrangement, sequence reads were collapsed and filtered. For each sample, productive Simpson clonality was calculated as the square root of Simpson's diversity index over productive rearrangements. What TCRdb holds here is the immuneACCESS table cut down to in-frame rearrangements. Part of the clones is not present; checked against another copy, under half of the missing clones reflect an unresolved V gene, and the others are unexplained. V and J calls and clone size are those listed in that table; D and trimming were worked out from the DNA. The sample contains almost 200,000 clones, 70% to 90% of them found a single time. The biggest ten clones account for about 0.81% of the sample.

A note on this clone: The antigen it recognizes is unknown. No qualities accompany the bases; no much larger clone lies one base away.

Sequencing was done on a sample of peripheral blood. The receptor was isolated from a woman in her 70s with acute or convalescent COVID-19.

The CDR3 amino acid sequence is: CASSPQTGGENTIYF. In nucleotide form, the sequence is TGTGCCAGCTCACCACAGACGGGTGGTGAAAACACCATATATTTT. The chain uses TRBV18 and TRBJ1-3; no D gene call is confident. CDR1 and CDR2, per the germline V gene, are KGHSH and LQKENI. The germline ends are 13 bases apart after V is trimmed by 1 base and J by 6 bases. CDR3 length: 15 amino acids, cysteine to phenylalanine. CDR3 DNA only is kept here, 45 bases in frame from base 1.